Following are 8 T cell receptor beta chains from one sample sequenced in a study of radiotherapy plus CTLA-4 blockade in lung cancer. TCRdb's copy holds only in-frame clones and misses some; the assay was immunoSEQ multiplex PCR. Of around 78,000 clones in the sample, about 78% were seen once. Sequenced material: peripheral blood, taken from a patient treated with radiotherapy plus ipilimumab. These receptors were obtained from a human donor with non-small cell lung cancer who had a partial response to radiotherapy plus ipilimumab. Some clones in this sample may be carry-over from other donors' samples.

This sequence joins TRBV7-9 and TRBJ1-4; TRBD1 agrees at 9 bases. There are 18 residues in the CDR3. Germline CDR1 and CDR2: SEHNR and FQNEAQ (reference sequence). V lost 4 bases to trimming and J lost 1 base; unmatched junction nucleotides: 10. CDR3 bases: TGTGCCAGCAGCTCGGGACAGGGAGGGGGAGGAACTAATGAAAAACTGTTTTTT. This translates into CASSSGQGGGGTNEKLFF.

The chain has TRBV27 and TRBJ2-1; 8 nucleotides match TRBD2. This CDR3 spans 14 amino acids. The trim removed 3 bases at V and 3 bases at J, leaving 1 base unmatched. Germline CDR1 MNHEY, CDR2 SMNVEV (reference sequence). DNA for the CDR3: TGTGCCAGCAGTTTCGGGGGGGGCTACAATGAGCAGTTCTTC. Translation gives CASSFGGGYNEQFF.

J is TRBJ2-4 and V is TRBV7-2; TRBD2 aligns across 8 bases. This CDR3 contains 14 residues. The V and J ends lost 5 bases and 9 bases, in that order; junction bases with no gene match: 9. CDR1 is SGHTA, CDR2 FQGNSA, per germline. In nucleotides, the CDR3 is TGTGCCAGCAGCCAAAGCGGGAGTTCTCCCATTCAGTACTTC. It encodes CASSQSGSSPIQYF.

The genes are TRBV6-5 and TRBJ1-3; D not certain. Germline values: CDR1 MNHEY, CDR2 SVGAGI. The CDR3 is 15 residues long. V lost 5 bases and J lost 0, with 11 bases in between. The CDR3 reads CASSGQRDSGNTIYF. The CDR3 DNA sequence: TGTGCCAGCAGTGGGCAGAGAGACTCTGGAAACACCATATATTTT.

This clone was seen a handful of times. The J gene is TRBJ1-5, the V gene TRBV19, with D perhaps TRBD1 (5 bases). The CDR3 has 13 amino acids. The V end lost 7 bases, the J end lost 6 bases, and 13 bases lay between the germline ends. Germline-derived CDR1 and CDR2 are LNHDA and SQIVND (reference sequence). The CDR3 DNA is TGTGCCAGTACTCCCGACAGATTTCAGCCCCAGCATTTT. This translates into CASTPDRFQPQHF.

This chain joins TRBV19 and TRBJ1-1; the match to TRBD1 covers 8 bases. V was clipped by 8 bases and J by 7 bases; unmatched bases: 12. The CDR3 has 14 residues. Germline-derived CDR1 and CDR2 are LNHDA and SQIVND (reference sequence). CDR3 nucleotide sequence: TGTGCCAGTGGCCCCCGAACAGGGGGGAGTGAAGCTTTCTTT. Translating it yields CASGPRTGGSEAFF.

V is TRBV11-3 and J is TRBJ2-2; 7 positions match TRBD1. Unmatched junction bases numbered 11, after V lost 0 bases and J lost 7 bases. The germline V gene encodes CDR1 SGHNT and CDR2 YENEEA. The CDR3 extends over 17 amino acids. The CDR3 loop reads CASSLDPIAGGVGELFF. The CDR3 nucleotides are TGTGCCAGCAGCTTAGACCCCATAGCAGGGGGAGTCGGGGAGCTGTTTTTT.

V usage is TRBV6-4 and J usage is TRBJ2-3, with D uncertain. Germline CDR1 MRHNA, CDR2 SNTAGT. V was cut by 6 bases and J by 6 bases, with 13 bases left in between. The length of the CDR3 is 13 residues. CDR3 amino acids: CASSISLSDTQYF. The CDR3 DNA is TGTGCCAGCAGCATCTCCCTATCGGATACGCAGTATTTT.